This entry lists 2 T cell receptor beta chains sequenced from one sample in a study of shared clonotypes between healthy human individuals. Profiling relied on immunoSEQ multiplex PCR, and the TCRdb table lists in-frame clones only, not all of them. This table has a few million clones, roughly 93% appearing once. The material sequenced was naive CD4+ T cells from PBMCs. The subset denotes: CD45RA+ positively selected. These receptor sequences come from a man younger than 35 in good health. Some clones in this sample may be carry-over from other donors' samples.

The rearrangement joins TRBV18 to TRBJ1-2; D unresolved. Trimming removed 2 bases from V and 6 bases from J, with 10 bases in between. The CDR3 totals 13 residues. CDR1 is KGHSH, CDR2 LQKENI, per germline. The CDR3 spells CASSPEVLDGYTF. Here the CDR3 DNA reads TGTGCCAGCTCACCAGAGGTTCTGGATGGCTACACCTTC. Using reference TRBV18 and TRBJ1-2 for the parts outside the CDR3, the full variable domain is NAGVMQNPRHLVRRRGQEARLRCSPMKGHSHVYWYRQLPEEGLKFMVYLQKENIIDESGMPKERFSAEFPKEGPSILRIQQVVRGDSAAYFCASSPEVLDGYTFGSGTRLTVV.

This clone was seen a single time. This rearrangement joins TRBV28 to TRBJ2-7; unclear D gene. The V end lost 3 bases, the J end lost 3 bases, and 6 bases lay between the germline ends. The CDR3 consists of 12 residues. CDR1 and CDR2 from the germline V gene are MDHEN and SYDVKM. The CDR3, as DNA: TGTGCCAGCAGTTTGGTGTTCTACGAGCAGTACTTC. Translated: CASSLVFYEQYF.